This is a list of T cell receptor beta chains from one sample in a study of early T cells in non-severe SARS-CoV-2 infection. From the 5' RACE reads, TCRdb called clonotypes with MiXCR, one entry per CDR3 protein. This sample yields 45,000 to 50,000 distinct CDR3 sequences, of which under 7% are seen a single time; about 2.7% belongs to the top ten. This material consisted of whole blood, taken at baseline. The receptors here all came from an adult who was a healthcare worker with PCR-confirmed SARS-CoV-2 infection or an uninfected control (not recorded which). Both conserved end residues are part of each CDR3. D genes are given only for firm matches. Size tells how often a clone was seen (once, few, many) or the class of an expanded clone, and some rows leave it out.

V	J	size	D	CDR3	DNA
TRBV20-1	TRBJ1-4	few	-	CSARDQRGAREEKLFF	TGCAGTGCTAGAGATCAGAGAGGGGCCAGGGAAGAAAAACTGTTTTTT
TRBV30	TRBJ2-6	few	-	CAWSVGGTGANVLTF	TGTGCCTGGAGTGTAGGAGGGACTGGGGCCAACGTCCTGACTTTC
TRBV10-2	TRBJ1-6	few	-	CASSELLYKSPLHF	TGCGCCAGCAGTGAGCTCCTTTATAAGTCACCCCTCCACTTT
TRBV4-2	TRBJ2-7	many	TRBD2	CASSRDTRDYAEQYF	TGTGCCAGCAGCCGAGACACCCGGGACTACGCGGAGCAGTACTTC
TRBV6-2/TRBV6-3	TRBJ2-7	few	-	CASSFQSPYEQYF	TGTGCCAGCAGTTTCCAGAGTCCCTACGAGCAGTACTTC
TRBV5-1	TRBJ2-5	many	TRBD1	CASSLDRGQETQYF	TGCGCCAGCAGCCTTGACAGGGGGCAAGAGACCCAGTACTTC
TRBV20-1	TRBJ2-7	-	-	CSAITGTTYEQYF	TGCAGTGCTATTACAGGGACGACCTACGAGCAGTACTTC
TRBV19	TRBJ2-3	many	TRBD2	CASSRVGGSGGGTDTQYF	TGTGCCAGTAGTAGAGTGGGCGGGAGTGGCGGAGGGACAGATACGCAGTATTTT
TRBV7-9	TRBJ2-3	-	-	CASSGMVAGGTDTQYF	TGTGCCAGCAGCGGCATGGTAGCAGGGGGCACAGATACGCAGTATTTT
TRBV20-1	TRBJ2-1	-	-	CSARGGLGSSYNEQFF	TGCAGTGCTAGAGGGGGCTTGGGGAGCTCCTACAATGAGCAGTTCTTC
TRBV6-2/TRBV6-3	TRBJ1-2	many	-	CASSSWTADGYTF	TGTGCCAGCAGCTCCTGGACTGCGGATGGCTACACCTTC
TRBV6-1	TRBJ2-7	-	-	CASSEALISEQYF	TGTGCCAGCAGTGAAGCTCTTATTTCCGAGCAGTACTTC
TRBV29-1	TRBJ2-5	few	-	CSVEGVLGGETQYF	TGCAGCGTTGAAGGTGTTCTGGGTGGAGAGACCCAGTACTTC
TRBV4-3	TRBJ2-7	many	-	CASSQDWGPAYEQYF	TGCGCCAGCAGCCAAGATTGGGGACCTGCCTACGAGCAGTACTTC
TRBV7-2	TRBJ2-3	few	-	CASSLSAYTDTQYF	TGTGCCAGCAGCTTAAGTGCATACACAGATACGCAGTATTTT
TRBV7-6	TRBJ2-7	-	TRBD2	CASSLDGGAYEQYF	TGTGCCAGCAGCTTAGACGGGGGGGCTTACGAGCAGTACTTC
TRBV5-5	TRBJ1-2	-	TRBD1	CASSFSPGGRGYTF	TGTGCCAGCAGCTTTTCGCCAGGGGGCCGTGGCTACACCTTC
TRBV5-4	TRBJ2-3	many	-	CASSPRSASTDTQYF	TGTGCCAGCAGCCCGAGGTCAGCGAGCACAGATACGCAGTATTTT
TRBV11-2	TRBJ2-5	many	-	CASSLESRSKAETQYF	TGTGCCAGCAGCTTAGAGTCACGGTCGAAGGCAGAGACCCAGTACTTC
TRBV6-5	TRBJ1-4	many	TRBD1	CASSGPGQGDEKLFF	TGTGCCAGCAGTGGACCGGGACAGGGGGACGAAAAACTGTTTTTT
TRBV7-2	TRBJ2-3	many	TRBD2	CASSPDPWTSGASDTQYF	TGTGCCAGCAGCCCAGACCCCTGGACTAGCGGGGCCTCAGATACGCAGTATTTT
TRBV5-1	TRBJ2-3	-	TRBD2	CASSRGVAGPDTQYF	TGCGCCAGCAGCCGCGGGGTAGCGGGGCCAGATACGCAGTATTTT
TRBV24-1	TRBJ2-5	few	-	CATSDPRDNQETQYF	TGTGCCACCAGTGACCCCCGGGACAACCAAGAGACCCAGTACTTC
TRBV6-5	TRBJ2-2	-	-	CASSYSSSRGGTGELFF	TGTGCCAGCAGTTACTCGAGCTCTAGGGGTGGCACCGGGGAGCTGTTTTTT
TRBV7-9	TRBJ2-7	many	-	CASSLEGVDYEQYF	TGTGCCAGCAGCTTAGAGGGGGTCGACTACGAGCAGTACTTC
TRBV27	TRBJ2-7	many	TRBD2	CASRGASGGPSRGQYF	TGTGCCAGCAGGGGGGCTAGCGGGGGTCCTAGCCGTGGGCAGTACTTC
TRBV28	TRBJ2-7	-	-	CASSRQVGEQYF	TGTGCCAGCAGTCGACAGGTGGGCGAGCAGTACTTC
TRBV5-6	TRBJ2-5	many	-	CASSGRDFQETQYF	TGTGCCAGCAGCGGAAGGGACTTCCAAGAGACCCAGTACTTC
TRBV6-5	TRBJ2-7	many	TRBD2	CASSLGLAGAPSYEQYF	TGTGCCAGCAGTTTGGGACTAGCGGGGGCACCTTCCTACGAGCAGTACTTC
TRBV6-4	TRBJ2-2	many	-	CASSPGPGTHTGELFF	TGTGCCAGCAGTCCCGGCCCGGGGACCCACACCGGGGAGCTGTTTTTT
TRBV21-1	TRBJ2-5	many	-	CASSKSMFRAWTQETQYF	TGTGCCAGCAGCAAATCGATGTTCAGGGCCTGGACCCAAGAGACCCAGTACTTC